This TCR beta chain is drawn from a study of shared clonotypes between healthy human individuals (dated by TCRdb to the early 2020s). Regarding the study in general: The cohort comprised a couple of women and a few men aged 18 to 49 years. Per donor, three plates each were used for CD4 naive and CD4 memory, two for CD8 naive, and one for CD8 memory. To estimate repertoire size and how much clonotypes are shared between individuals, the study performed deep sequencing of blood TCR repertoires from roughly five healthy adults. To increase sequencing depth and limit assay-specific biases, different laboratories used diverse techniques to prepare libraries and sequence TCR repertoires. Between about 0.94 and 8.9 billion PBMCs per donor were obtained by leukapheresis. On the study overall, not on this receptor specifically: When a few donors were compared, the shared fraction of clonotypes was around 4.6% for naive CD4, less than 4% for naive CD8, roughly 2.5% for memory CD4, and 0.4% for memory CD8. Compared with non-shared clonotypes, the clonotypes found in all four sorted-subset donors had higher generation probabilities. Even with the large sequencing depth, rarefaction of the sorted-subset datasets indicated that sequencing was incomplete. Naive subsets generally had larger estimated clonotype richness than memory subsets did. Sampling was limited to blood, and TCR repertoires in tissue likely differ from TCR repertoires in blood. Because the study included a small number of donors, the genetic and exposure-history diversity represented was limited. Based on pairwise subsampling, the degree of clonotype sharing among donors was expected to be affected by sequencing depth.

For the CD8 naive samples, CD45RO-negative cells were positively selected for CCR7, yielding a CD45RA+CCR7+ population from which TemRA cells were excluded. The donors were healthy, HIV-negative adults with no recently reported acute infections or vaccinations. All donors were Caucasian adults living in Nashville, Tennessee, USA. Blood was collected by leukapheresis, and PBMCs were isolated by Ficoll-Histopaque density gradient centrifugation and then cryopreserved in liquid nitrogen vapor phase. Analytical flow cytometry was used to check the purity and quantity of each magnetically sorted T cell population. Genomic DNA was isolated from each sorted fraction and quantified by UV absorbance on a Nanodrop 2000c. Using the deep immunoSEQ assay, multiplex PCR amplified TCR CDR3 regions from genomic DNA. For each cell subset, the extracted genomic DNA was distributed evenly across all wells of several immunoSEQ 96-well plates, and each plate served as one replicate. For sorted subsets, roughly 190 ng of genomic DNA, equivalent to 25,000 to 35,000 T cell genomes, went into each replicate PCR. The purified libraries were quantified using a Qubit 3.0 fluorometer, sized with a Bioanalyzer 2100, and then quantified again using the KAPA Library Quantification kit. Every immunoSEQ 96-well plate was sequenced on a dedicated single-read 150-cycle Illumina NextSeq 550 flow cell. In the source study's methods: Because only junctional sequences without quality scores were contained in the immunoSEQ output, filtering matching that applied to full-length reads could not be performed. Sequences were annotated with PyIR, a Python wrapper for IgBLAST v1.9, using IMGT germline references to assign V/J genes and CDR3. Reads were removed for weak V/J assignments (E-value above 1e-6), missing CDR3, stop codons, out-of-frame junctions, or ambiguous translated residues. V3J clonotypes were defined by identical inferred V gene, J gene, and CDR3 amino acid sequence. To compute the percentage overlap between repertoires, the number of shared unique clonotypes was divided by the size of the smaller repertoire. Repertoire richness was assessed with RTK rarefaction, the Chao1 estimator, and Recon v2.1 estimates of unobserved clonotypes. For all TCRbeta clonotypes obtained by the gDNA method from several donors, generation probabilities were computed with OLGA. TCRdb provides this immuneACCESS table in a form limited to in-frame rearrangements. Some clones are lacking; in checked studies, under half of them reflect an unresolved V gene, and why the rest are absent is not known. D and trimming were read from the DNA, whereas the V and J calls and clone size are those reported in that table. The sample includes over 2,000,000 clones, with around 93% observed a single time. The ten largest make up around 1.7% of the sample.

About this clone: Its antigen specificity is not known. No quality values exist for individual bases; no much larger clone is one base distant.

From the germline V gene, CDR1 is SGDLS and CDR2 is YYNGEE. The cysteine opens and the phenylalanine closes a CDR3 of 16 amino acids. Only the CDR3 DNA is retained, 48 bases long and in frame from the first base. Trimming takes 0 bases from V and 4 bases from J, and the germline ends sit 15 bases apart. The TCR originated in a man between 18 and 29 years old in good health. Some clones in this sample may be carry-over from other donors' samples. The rearrangement combines TRBV9 with TRBJ2-3, with TRBD2 perhaps the D gene, on 6 matching bases. The sequencing input was naive CD8+ T cells from PBMCs. The meaning of the sample's cell subset or site label: CD45RA+CCR7+. CDR3 loop: CASSVDGDGTPDTQYF. The DNA reads as follows: TGTGCCAGCAGCGTAGACGGTGACGGGACTCCAGATACGCAGTATTTT.